The entry below describes one T cell receptor beta chain. Trimming removed 5 bases at V and 3 bases at J, with 13 bases between. Germline V CDR1 and CDR2: SGHTA, FQGNSA. The CDR3 runs to 14 residues. The authors' processing: Nucleated cell counts were estimated from reference gene primer amplification. Generated by immunoSEQ multiplex PCR, the TCRdb table keeps only in-frame clones and is missing some. V and J calls and clone size are as listed in that table; D and trimming were resolved from the DNA. The table includes more than 250,000 clones, more than 75% detected once. This record comes from a study of blood T cell repertoires in COVID-19.

The chain links TRBV7-2 to TRBJ1-1; maybe TRBD1 (5 bases). The receptor's source is a woman between 18 and 30 years old who had recovered from COVID-19. Material: PBMCs or T cells enriched from blood (not recorded which). CDR3 in amino acids: CASSDRAGYTEAFF. Written as DNA, the CDR3 is TGTGCCAGCAGCGACCGCGCAGGGTACACTGAAGCTTTCTTT.